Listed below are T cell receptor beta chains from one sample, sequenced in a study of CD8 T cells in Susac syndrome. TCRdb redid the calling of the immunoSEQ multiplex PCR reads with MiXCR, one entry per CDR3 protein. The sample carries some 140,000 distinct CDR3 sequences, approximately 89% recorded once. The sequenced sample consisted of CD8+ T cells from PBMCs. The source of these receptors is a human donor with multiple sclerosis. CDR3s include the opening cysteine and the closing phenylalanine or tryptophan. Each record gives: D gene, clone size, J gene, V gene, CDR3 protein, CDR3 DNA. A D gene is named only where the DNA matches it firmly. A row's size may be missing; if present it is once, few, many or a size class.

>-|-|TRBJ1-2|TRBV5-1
CASSLDNGYGYTF
TGCGCCAGCAGCTTGGACAACGGGTATGGCTACACCTTC
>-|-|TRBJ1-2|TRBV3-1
CASSQTISVYGYTF
TGTGCCAGCAGCCAGACGATAAGCGTTTATGGCTACACCTTC
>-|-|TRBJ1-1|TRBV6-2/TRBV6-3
CASSSPQGTDTEAFF
TGTGCCAGCAGTTCCCCACAGGGCACGGACACTGAAGCTTTCTTT
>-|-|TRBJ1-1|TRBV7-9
CASLKQGTEAFF
TGTGCCAGTCTTAAACAGGGAACTGAAGCTTTCTTT
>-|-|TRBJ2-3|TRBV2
CASSEALERWPDTQYF
TGTGCCAGCAGTGAAGCGCTTGAAAGATGGCCAGATACGCAGTATTTT
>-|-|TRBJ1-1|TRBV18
CASSPPGTEAFF
TGTGCCAGCTCACCACCGGGTACTGAAGCTTTCTTT
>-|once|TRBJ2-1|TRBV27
CASSLASPWGEQFF
TGTGCCAGCAGTTTAGCGTCCCCTTGGGGAGAGCAGTTCTTC
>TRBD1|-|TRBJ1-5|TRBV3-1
CASSQDIGQGNQPQHF
TGTGCCAGCAGCCAAGATATCGGACAGGGGAATCAGCCCCAGCATTTT
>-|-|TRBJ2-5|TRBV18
CASSPEFSLETQYF
TGTGCCAGCTCACCGGAATTTTCCCTGGAGACCCAGTACTTC
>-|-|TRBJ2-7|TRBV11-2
CASSLGGSSFYEQYF
TGTGCCAGCAGCTTAGGAGGGTCCTCCTTCTACGAGCAGTACTTC
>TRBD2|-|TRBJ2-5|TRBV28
CASSPLSGAKQETQYF
TGTGCCAGCAGTCCTTTAAGCGGGGCCAAACAAGAGACCCAGTACTTC
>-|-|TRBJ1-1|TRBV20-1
CSARESTEAFF
TGCAGTGCTAGAGAGTCCACTGAAGCTTTCTTT
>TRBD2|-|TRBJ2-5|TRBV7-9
CASSRPGGPETQYF
TGTGCCAGCAGCCGGCCGGGAGGGCCGGAGACCCAGTACTTC
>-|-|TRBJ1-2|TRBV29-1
CSVEGLIYGYTF
TGCAGCGTTGAGGGGCTGATCTATGGCTACACCTTC
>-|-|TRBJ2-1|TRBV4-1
CASSQGQRRANEQFF
TGCGCCAGCAGCCAAGGGCAGCGGAGGGCCAATGAGCAGTTCTTC
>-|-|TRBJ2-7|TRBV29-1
CSARDTRSYEQYF
TGCAGCGCCCGGGACACCCGCTCCTACGAGCAGTACTTC
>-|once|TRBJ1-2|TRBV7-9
CATPRGVGYTF
TGTGCCACCCCGCGCGGGGTCGGCTACACCTTC
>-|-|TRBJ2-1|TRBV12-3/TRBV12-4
CASSEGPIGEQFF
TGTGCCAGCAGTGAAGGACCAATAGGGGAGCAGTTCTTC
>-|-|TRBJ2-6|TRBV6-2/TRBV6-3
CASFPPTTGANVLTF
TGTGCCAGCTTTCCACCTACGACTGGGGCCAACGTCCTGACTTTC
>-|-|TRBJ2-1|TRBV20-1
CSALMANEQFF
TGCAGTGCTTTAATGGCGAATGAGCAGTTCTTC
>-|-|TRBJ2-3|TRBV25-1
CASSEYRTFSTDTQYF
TGTGCCAGCAGTGAATATCGTACCTTCAGCACAGATACGCAGTATTTT
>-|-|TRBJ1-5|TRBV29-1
CSVEGLWNTDTQHF
TGCAGCGTTGAAGGTCTCTGGAACACAGATACGCAGCATTTT
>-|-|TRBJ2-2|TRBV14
CASSQGGFGELFF
TGTGCCAGCAGCCAAGGGGGATTCGGGGAGCTGTTTTTT
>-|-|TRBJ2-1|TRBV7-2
CASSLEEEGLDNEQFF
TGTGCCAGCAGCTTGGAGGAGGAGGGTTTGGACAATGAGCAGTTCTTC
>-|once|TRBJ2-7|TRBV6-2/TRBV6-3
CASSYSGDLYEQYF
TGTGCCAGCAGTTATTCCGGGGACCTCTACGAGCAGTACTTC
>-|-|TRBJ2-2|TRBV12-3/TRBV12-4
CASSYRNTGELFF
TGTGCCAGCAGTTATAGGAACACCGGGGAGCTGTTTTTT
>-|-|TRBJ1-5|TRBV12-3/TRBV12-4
CASSFLSDQPQHF
TGTGCCAGCAGTTTCTTGAGTGATCAGCCCCAGCATTTT
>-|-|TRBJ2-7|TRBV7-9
CASSSREYYEQYF
TGTGCCAGCAGCTCCCGGGAATACTACGAGCAGTACTTC
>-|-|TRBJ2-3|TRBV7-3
CASSLLEWGDTQYF
TGTGCCAGCAGCTTATTGGAGTGGGGGGATACGCAGTATTTT
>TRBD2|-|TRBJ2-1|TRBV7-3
CASSFMGLAGENEQFF
TGTGCCAGCAGCTTCATGGGACTAGCGGGAGAGAATGAGCAGTTCTTC
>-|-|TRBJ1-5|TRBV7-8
CASSSRALLPSNQPQHF
TGTGCCAGCAGCTCCAGGGCCTTGCTCCCTAGCAATCAGCCCCAGCATTTT
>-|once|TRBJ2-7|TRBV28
CATGLPHEQYF
TGTGCCACCGGACTCCCTCACGAGCAGTACTTC
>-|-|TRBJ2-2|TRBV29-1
CSVVVGAGELFF
TGCAGCGTTGTGGTGGGAGCGGGGGAGCTGTTTTTT
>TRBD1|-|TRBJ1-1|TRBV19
CASSLTGGDSTEAFF
TGTGCTAGTAGTTTGACAGGGGGTGACTCCACTGAAGCTTTCTTT
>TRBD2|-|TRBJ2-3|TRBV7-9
CASSLSGTSGDTQYF
TGTGCCAGCAGCTTATCAGGGACTAGCGGAGATACGCAGTATTTT
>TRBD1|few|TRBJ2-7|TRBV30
CAWSVGTVYEQYF
TGTGCCTGGAGTGTCGGGACAGTCTACGAGCAGTACTTC
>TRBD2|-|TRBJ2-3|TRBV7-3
CASSRTSGGTDTQYF
TGTGCCAGCAGCCGTACTAGCGGGGGCACAGATACGCAGTATTTT
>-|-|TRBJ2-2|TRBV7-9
CASSPPTDWGFDTGELFF
TGTGCCAGCAGTCCTCCCACCGACTGGGGATTTGACACCGGGGAGCTGTTTTTT
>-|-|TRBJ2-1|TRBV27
CASSLTSTYNEQFF
TGTGCCAGCAGTTTAACTAGCACCTACAATGAGCAGTTCTTC
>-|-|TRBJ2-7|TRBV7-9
CASSLGLSSRDEQYF
TGTGCCAGCAGCCTGGGCCTTTCGTCTCGGGACGAGCAGTACTTC
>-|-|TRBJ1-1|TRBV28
CASSWGGEIILSLNTEAFF
TGTGCCAGCAGCTGGGGAGGGGAGATTATTTTATCTCTGAACACTGAAGCTTTCTTT
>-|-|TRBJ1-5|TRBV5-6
CASSSSPYSNQPQHF
TGTGCCAGCAGCTCTTCGCCATATAGCAATCAGCCCCAGCATTTT
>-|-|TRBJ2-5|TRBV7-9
CASSNSAWETQYF
TGTGCCAGCAGCAATAGCGCTTGGGAGACCCAGTACTTC
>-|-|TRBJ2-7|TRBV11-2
CASSLAGRDGEQYF
TGTGCCAGCAGCTTAGCGGGTAGGGACGGCGAGCAGTACTTC
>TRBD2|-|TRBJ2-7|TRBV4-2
CASTQQREGHEQYF
TGTGCCAGCACCCAACAGCGGGAGGGCCACGAGCAGTACTTC
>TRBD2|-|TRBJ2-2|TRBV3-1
CASSPPEAGATGELFF
TGTGCCAGCAGCCCCCCGGAAGCGGGAGCCACCGGGGAGCTGTTTTTT
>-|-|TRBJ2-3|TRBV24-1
CATSDLQAGFGTDTQYF
TGTGCCACCAGTGATTTGCAGGCTGGGTTTGGAACAGATACGCAGTATTTT
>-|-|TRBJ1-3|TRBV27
CASSLRGLGNTIYF
TGTGCCAGCAGTTTAAGAGGGCTTGGAAACACCATATATTTT
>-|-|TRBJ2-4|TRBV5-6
CASSLGTSSKNIQYF
TGTGCCAGCAGCTTGGGGACCTCTAGCAAAAACATTCAGTACTTC
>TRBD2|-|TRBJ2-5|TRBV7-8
CASSWGLAGFLQETQYF
TGTGCCAGCAGCTGGGGACTAGCGGGTTTCCTCCAAGAGACCCAGTACTTC
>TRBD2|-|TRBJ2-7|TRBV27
CASSLGGGSNYEQYF
TGTGCCAGCAGTTTAGGGGGGGGTTCTAACTACGAGCAGTACTTC
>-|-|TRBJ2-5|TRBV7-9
CASSPMTGHGTQYF
TGTGCCAGCAGCCCAATGACAGGACATGGGACCCAGTACTTC
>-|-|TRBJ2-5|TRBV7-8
CASVRDGFETQYF
TGTGCCAGCGTTCGGGACGGATTTGAGACCCAGTACTTC
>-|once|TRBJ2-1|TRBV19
CASSVLASYNEQFF
TGTGCCAGTAGTGTCCTAGCGTCCTACAATGAGCAGTTCTTC
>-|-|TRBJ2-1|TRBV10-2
CASISSGKLSSYNEQFF
TGCGCCAGCATATCGAGCGGAAAACTGAGCTCCTACAATGAGCAGTTCTTC
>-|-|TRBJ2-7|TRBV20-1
CSARRRDSYEQYF
TGCAGTGCTAGGCGACGGGACTCCTACGAGCAGTACTTC
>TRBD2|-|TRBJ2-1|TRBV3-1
CASSQEGTSGTWGNEQFF
TGTGCCAGCAGCCAAGAGGGGACTAGCGGAACCTGGGGGAATGAGCAGTTCTTC
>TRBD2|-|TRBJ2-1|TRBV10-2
CASSELLAEQFF
TGCGCCAGCAGTGAGCTACTAGCGGAGCAGTTCTTC
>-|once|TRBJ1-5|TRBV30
CAWTEGVSSTEPQHF
TGTGCCTGGACCGAGGGGGTCTCATCTACGGAGCCCCAGCATTTT